The 20 T cell receptor beta chains below were found in one sample sequenced in a study of T cell repertoires in cytomegalovirus infection. One entry per CDR3 protein, called by TCRdb with MiXCR from the reads. The sample holds roughly 920,000 distinct CDR3 sequences; about a third are singletons and the top ten take roughly an eighth. Their specific antigens are unknown. Specimen: cultured CD8+ T cells from PBMCs, collected from culture after CMV antigen stimulation. These receptors all stem from a human donor in good health (CMV status not recorded). Some clones in this sample may be carry-over from other donors' samples.

There are a few counts of this clonotype. The chain has TRBV12-5 and TRBJ2-3, with D tentatively TRBD2 (5 bases). Per germline, CDR1 LGHNT and CDR2 FRNRAP. V was shortened by 2 bases and J by 2 bases, with 14 bases between the two germline ends. The CDR3 spans 16 residues. Here the CDR3 reads CASGLPTEGFTDTQYF. DNA of the CDR3: TGTGCTAGTGGTTTGCCAACCGAGGGATTCACAGATACGCAGTATTTT.

This clonotype occurred many times. The V and J genes are TRBV7-3 and TRBJ1-1; D remains ambiguous. This CDR3 contains 15 residues. Trimming took off 0 bases at V and 5 bases at J, with 13 bases between the two ends. Per germline, CDR1 SGHTA and CDR2 FQGTGA. The CDR3 sequence: CASSLTVMGTTEAFF. The CDR3 region has the DNA TGTGCCAGCAGCTTAACAGTCATGGGAACGACTGAAGCTTTCTTT.

This chain uses TRBV11-3 with TRBJ2-4, with D perhaps matching TRBD1 or TRBD2 (5 bases each). Germline V lookup: CDR1 SGHNT, CDR2 YENEEA. The CDR3 contains 21 residues. V lost 1 base and J 8 bases, leaving 33 bases between the germline ends. CDR3 region: CASSLVFPESGHPSGRHIQYF. CDR3 nucleotide sequence: TGTGCCAGCAGCTTAGTCTTTCCCGAATCAGGGCACCCTTCGGGACGGCACATTCAGTACTTC.

This sequence joins TRBV6-6 and TRBJ2-2, with 11 positions matching TRBD2. After removal of 6 bases from V and 7 bases from J, the junction contained 10 bases not matched to a gene. Germline V gene sequence: CDR1 MNHNY, CDR2 SVGAGI (reference sequence). There are 16 residues in the CDR3. The CDR3 bases are TGTGCCAGCAGCTCTAGGCCTAGCGGGGGGAACGGGGAGCTGTTTTTT. The encoded protein is CASSSRPSGGNGELFF.

This clonotype was found a few times. This rearrangement joins TRBV27 to TRBJ1-1; no clear D. This CDR3 region has 15 residues. The germline V and J ends were trimmed by 2 bases and 2 bases, with 12 bases remaining between them. Per the germline V gene, CDR1 is MNHEY and CDR2 is SMNVEV (reference sequence). The DNA for the CDR3 is TGTGCCAGCAGTTTAGCCAGTTCAGGTAACACTGAAGCTTTCTTT. It is translated as CASSLASSGNTEAFF.

Here the CDR3 reads CASSPWDGAYEQYF. The CDR3 DNA reads as TGTGCCAGCAGTCCATGGGACGGAGCCTACGAGCAGTACTTC. This chain joins TRBV27 and TRBJ2-7; D is tentatively TRBD1 or TRBD2 (5 bases each). The CDR3 totals 14 residues. Deletions cut 5 bases from V and 2 bases from J, with 13 bases between. The germline CDR1 and CDR2 sequences are MNHEY and SMNVEV (reference sequence).

V and J are TRBV4-1 and TRBJ1-4; D may be TRBD1 (5 bases). Germline V CDR1 and CDR2: MGHRA, YSYEKL. V gave up 4 bases and J gave up 7 bases, with 16 bases separating them. The CDR3 contains 15 residues. In DNA form, the CDR3 reads TGCGCCAGCAGCCGGACACCCCTCAGAAGTGAAAAACTGTTTTTT. It yields the protein CASSRTPLRSEKLFF.

The chain carries TRBV19 and TRBJ2-1; D gene ambiguous. Germline assignment: CDR1 LNHDA and CDR2 SQIVND (reference sequence). The CDR3 consists of 13 residues. Trimming shortened V by 5 bases and J by 4 bases, and 9 bases separated the two germline ends. The CDR3 nucleotides read TGTGCCAGTAGTGACGAAACGTACAATGAGCAGTTCTTC. Translated, it gives CASSDETYNEQFF.

The rearrangement joins TRBV13 to TRBJ2-4; TRBD2 matches 7 bases. Germline CDR1 is PRHDT and CDR2 is FYEKMQ (reference sequence). This CDR3 has 17 amino acids. The ends lost 5 bases at V and 13 bases at J; junction bases unmatched: 23. CDR3 bases: TGTGCCAGCAGCCATAGGTCAGGACGGGGACTACCTTCCGAACAGTACTTC. This encodes CASSHRSGRGLPSEQYF.

This clonotype was seen ten or more times. The CDR3 sequence is CASSQGSGLYQETQYF. The CDR3 coding sequence is TGCGCCAGCAGCCAAGGTTCGGGCCTGTACCAAGAGACCCAGTACTTC. V usage is TRBV4-3 and J usage is TRBJ2-5; D uncertain. The CDR3 length is 16 residues. Trimming shortened V by 1 base and J by 0 bases, and 12 bases separated the two germline ends. In germline, CDR1 is LGHNA, CDR2 YSLEER.

This clonotype was counted at least ten times. The chain employs TRBV7-8 and TRBJ2-3, with D unresolved. The CDR3 loop spans 14 amino acids. Germline assignment: CDR1 SGHVS and CDR2 FQNEAQ. V gave up 4 bases and J gave up 0 bases, with 8 bases separating them. The CDR3 DNA reads as TGTGCCAGCAGCTCCCCGCGCAGCACAGATACGCAGTATTTT. Translation: CASSSPRSTDTQYF.

This clonotype appeared once. The chain carries TRBV6-2 or TRBV6-3 and TRBJ1-2; 9 nucleotides match TRBD1. CDR3 length: 16 residues. V lost 6 bases to trimming and J lost 3 bases; unmatched junction nucleotides: 11. Germline-derived CDR1 and CDR2 are MNHEY and SVGEGT. This CDR3 reads CASRLSLTGGDYGYTF. The CDR3 DNA reads TGTGCCAGCAGACTCTCACTTACAGGGGGCGACTATGGCTACACCTTC.

This chain uses TRBV2 with TRBJ1-4, with D perhaps TRBD1 (5 bases). The CDR3 spans 17 residues. The germline CDR1 and CDR2 sequences are SNHLY and FYNNEI. With 6 bases removed from V and 1 base from J, the gap between germline ends came to 18 bases. The CDR3 DNA reads TGTGCCAGCAGGCAACACCTGCAGGGAATAACTAATGAAAAACTGTTTTTT. This encodes CASRQHLQGITNEKLFF.

The genes are TRBV6-6 and TRBJ1-3; D unclear. CDR1 MNHNY and CDR2 SVGAGI come from the germline V gene (reference sequence). Trimming took 4 bases from V and 9 from J, leaving 10 bases between them. This CDR3 is 12 amino acids long. DNA of the CDR3: TGTGCCAGCAGTTCCCTTATAAGCACCATATATTTT. Translation gives CASSSLISTIYF.

The J gene is TRBJ1-1, the V gene TRBV19, with D unclear. CDR1 LNHDA and CDR2 SQIVND come from the germline V gene (reference sequence). V was pared by 4 bases and J by 6 bases, with 15 bases between. The CDR3 consists of 14 residues. The CDR3 here is CASSTSQAAPEAFF. The CDR3 nucleotides are TGTGCCAGTAGTACGTCTCAGGCAGCGCCTGAAGCTTTCTTT. Variable domain in full (rest from reference TRBV19 and TRBJ1-1): DGGITQSPKYLFRKEGQNVTLSCEQNLNHDAMYWYRQDPGQGLRLIYYSQIVNDFQKGDIAEGYSVSREKKESFPLTVTSAQKNPTAFYLCASSTSQAAPEAFFGQGTRLTVV.

V and J are TRBV7-8 and TRBJ1-1; weak D call: TRBD1 (6 bases). The germline V and J ends were trimmed by 2 bases and 7 bases, with 11 bases remaining between them. Germline V gives CDR1 SGHVS, CDR2 FQNEAQ. This CDR3 is built from 13 residues. CDR3 residues: CASSLSRTVEAFF. The CDR3 DNA follows: TGTGCCAGCAGCTTATCGAGGACAGTTGAAGCTTTCTTT.

This clonotype came up many times. The chain combines TRBV6-1 with TRBJ1-3; no reliable D call. The CDR3 is 16 residues long. V gave up 6 bases and J gave up 0 bases, with 15 bases separating them. Per the germline V gene, CDR1 is MNHNS and CDR2 is SASEGT. The CDR3 DNA sequence: TGTGCCAGCAGAAAGGACGTAGGAAACTCTGGAAACACCATATATTTT. It yields the protein CASRKDVGNSGNTIYF.

This clonotype appeared a few times. The chain recombines TRBV12-3 or TRBV12-4 with TRBJ1-5, with D perhaps TRBD1 (5 bases). This CDR3 region has 16 residues. V shed 5 bases and J shed 1 base, with 15 bases lying between them. The CDR3 loop reads CASSPGGGRSNQPQHF. CDR3 DNA sequence: TGTGCCAGCAGTCCCGGGGGGGGGAGGAGCAATCAGCCCCAGCATTTT.

This clonotype has a handful of counts. This sequence joins TRBV19 and TRBJ2-5, with D possibly being TRBD1 (6 bases). CDR1 LNHDA and CDR2 SQIVND come from the germline V gene (reference sequence). Trimming shortened V by 5 bases and J by 2 bases, and 15 bases separated the two germline ends. CDR3 length: 15 residues. For the CDR3, the DNA is TGTGCCAGTAGTGGCAGGGGTTCTCGGCAAGAGACCCAGTACTTC. It specifies CASSGRGSRQETQYF.

This chain connects TRBV27 to TRBJ2-7; D not resolved. V was clipped by 2 bases and J by 1 base, with 12 bases between them. The CDR3 extends over 15 amino acids. Germline V gene sequence: CDR1 MNHEY, CDR2 SMNVEV (reference sequence). The CDR3 DNA sequence: TGTGCCAGCAGTTTAAAGGGCCTAGGATCCTACGAGCAGTACTTC. Its translation: CASSLKGLGSYEQYF.